Presented here are 25 T cell receptor beta chains from one specimen sequenced in a study of radiotherapy plus CTLA-4 blockade in lung cancer. The protocol was immunoSEQ multiplex PCR, while the TCRdb copy is restricted to in-frame clones and leaves out a portion. The profile covers about 95,000 clones, with 75% to 85% appearing a single time and about 3.5% taken by the ten largest. The sequencing used peripheral blood, collected from a patient treated with radiotherapy plus ipilimumab. All receptors derive from a human donor with non-small cell lung cancer who had a partial response to radiotherapy plus ipilimumab.

V gene TRBV11-2 combines with J gene TRBJ1-1; a weak D match, TRBD1 (6 bases). V lost 4 bases to trimming and J lost 3 bases, with 9 bases between them. Germline values: CDR1 SGHAT, CDR2 FQNNGV. The CDR3 runs 13 residues. Here the CDR3 DNA reads TGTGCCAGCAGCTCCTACAGGGACACTGAAGCTTTCTTT. Translated, it gives CASSSYRDTEAFF.

The rearrangement uses TRBV7-2 and TRBJ2-7; D ambiguous. Looked up from germline, CDR1 is SGHTA and CDR2 is FQGNSA. V was shortened by 0 bases and J by 6 bases, with 6 bases between the two germline ends. The CDR3 spans 12 residues. The CDR3 bases are TGTGCCAGCAGCTTAGCGCGGCGCGAGCAGTACTTC. Encoded protein: CASSLARREQYF.

The chain is built from TRBV6-5 and TRBJ1-2; tentatively, D is TRBD1 (5 bases). The V and J ends lost 8 bases and 4 bases respectively, with 20 bases between them. Germline V gives CDR1 MNHEY, CDR2 SVGAGI. This CDR3 is built from 15 residues. In nucleotides, the CDR3 is TGTGCCAGCTCCGAAGCGGGGGGAATGGGCTATGGCTACACCTTC. Residues: CASSEAGGMGYGYTF.

The chain couples TRBV25-1 to TRBJ1-3; unclear D gene. The CDR3 has 15 residues. Germline CDR1 reads MGHDK; CDR2 reads SYGVNS. V was trimmed by 1 base and J by 0 bases, leaving 7 bases between them. This chain's CDR3 is CASSESGSSGNTIYF. CDR3 sequence (DNA): TGTGCCAGCAGTGAATCCGGGAGCTCTGGAAACACCATATATTTT.

The CDR3 sequence is CASSFRQGAEGTEAFF. The CDR3 DNA is TGTGCCAGCAGCTTTAGACAGGGGGCAGAGGGGACTGAAGCTTTCTTT. The J gene is TRBJ1-1, the V gene TRBV5-4; 10 nucleotides match TRBD1. Germline lookup yields CDR1 SGHNT and CDR2 YYREEE (reference sequence). Trimming cost V 2 bases and J 5 bases; bases outside gene matches: 9. This CDR3 has 16 amino acids.

This clone was counted once. The chain carries TRBV7-6 and TRBJ2-5, with TRBD2 matching 9 bases. Looked up from germline, CDR1 is SGHVS and CDR2 is FNYEAQ. This CDR3 is built from 15 residues. V lost 1 base and J lost 5; bases outside the gene matches: 5. The CDR3 DNA follows: TGTGCCAGCAGCTTAGTCGCTAGCGGGATGGAGACCCAGTACTTC. Protein: CASSLVASGMETQYF.

The chain joins TRBV11-2 to TRBJ2-2; 7 bases line up with TRBD2. J lost 1 base, V lost 8 bases, and 10 bases had no gene match. Looked up from germline, CDR1 is SGHAT and CDR2 is FQNNGV. The CDR3 spans 16 residues. The CDR3 loop reads CASPAGREWNTGELFF. The CDR3 DNA is TGTGCCAGCCCTGCGGGGAGGGAGTGGAACACCGGGGAGCTGTTTTTT.

V is TRBV6-5 and J is TRBJ1-5; D possibly corresponds to TRBD1 (5 bases). The CDR3 is 14 residues long. CDR1 and CDR2 from the germline V gene are MNHEY and SVGAGI. V shed 6 bases and J shed 0 bases, with 9 bases lying between them. The CDR3 reads CASSAGNSNQPQHF. The DNA for the CDR3 is TGTGCCAGCAGCGCAGGGAATAGCAATCAGCCCCAGCATTTT.

The CDR3 spells CASSLLGTDTQYF. In DNA, the CDR3 is TGTGCCAGCAGCCTCCTCGGCACAGATACGCAGTATTTT. The genes are TRBV7-3 and TRBJ2-3; D unclear. The CDR3 sequence is 13 residues long. Trimming stripped 5 bases from V and 1 base from J, with 7 bases between. Germline V gene data show CDR1 as SGHTA and CDR2 as FQGTGA.

The rearrangement joins TRBV27 to TRBJ2-7; 12 bases line up with TRBD2. The CDR3 is made up of 15 amino acids. Germline V gene sequence: CDR1 MNHEY, CDR2 SMNVEV (reference sequence). J gave up 0 bases and V 3 bases, and 0 bases lay outside the gene matches. The CDR3 DNA sequence: TGTGCCAGCAGTTTGACTAGCGGGAGCTCCTACGAGCAGTACTTC. This translates into CASSLTSGSSYEQYF.

CDR3 in amino acids: CASSYSGTGGYEQYF. As DNA, the CDR3 is TGTGCCAGCAGTTACTCTGGGACAGGGGGCTACGAGCAGTACTTC. The V call is TRBV6-5, the J call TRBJ2-7, with 11 nucleotides matching TRBD1. Losses at the gene ends were 0 bases for V and 3 bases for J; bases not matched to a gene: 1. This CDR3 has 15 amino acids. The germline V gene has CDR1 MNHEY and CDR2 SVGAGI.

This chain connects TRBV30 to TRBJ2-7; 9 bases agree with TRBD1. The CDR3 has 14 amino acids. Germline CDR1 is GTSNPN and CDR2 is SVGIG (reference sequence). Trimming at V came to 4 bases and at J to 0 bases, leaving 4 bases not matched to a gene. CDR3 DNA sequence: TGTGCCTGGAATACAGGGGGCAGCTCCTACGAGCAGTACTTC. This gives the protein CAWNTGGSSYEQYF.

Turning to this clone: A read error may account for a junction end that differs from germline. The chain links TRBV30 to TRBJ2-3, with D possibly TRBD2 on 6 matching bases. Germline V gene sequence: CDR1 GTSNPN, CDR2 SVGIG (reference sequence). The CDR3 covers 12 residues. CDR3 protein: CTGTRDTDTQYF. The CDR3 bases are TGCACCGGGACTCGAGACACAGATACGCAGTATTTT.

J is TRBJ1-6 and V is TRBV6-5; D gene ambiguous. The CDR3 is 16 residues long. Per germline, CDR1 MNHEY and CDR2 SVGAGI. Trimming pared 2 bases from V and 8 bases from J, leaving 16 bases between. Here the CDR3 DNA reads TGTGCCAGCAGTTACACCCGGTCCCGCCTGGATTCACCCCTCCACTTT. Encoded protein: CASSYTRSRLDSPLHF.

This chain links TRBV27 with TRBJ1-5; 9 nucleotides line up with TRBD1. CDR3 length: 17 residues. V dropped 3 bases and J dropped 6; count of bases not matched to a gene: 12. The germline CDR1 and CDR2 sequences are MNHEY and SMNVEV (reference sequence). The CDR3 loop is CASSFSRTGGSGQPQHF. CDR3 in DNA: TGTGCCAGCAGTTTTTCCCGTACAGGGGGCTCGGGTCAGCCCCAGCATTTT.

With respect to this clone: The same CDR3 is also encoded by other DNA sequences in this sample. The rearrangement uses TRBV2 and TRBJ1-1; D is ambiguous. CDR3 length equals 13 residues. Trimming removed 3 bases at V and 1 base at J, with 6 bases between. CDR1 SNHLY and CDR2 FYNNEI come from the germline V gene. The CDR3 spells CASSEGRNTEAFF. The DNA of the CDR3 is TGTGCCAGCAGTGAGGGGAGGAACACTGAAGCTTTCTTT.

The rearrangement links TRBV19 to TRBJ1-5; D is perhaps TRBD1 (6 bases). Germline CDR1 LNHDA, CDR2 SQIVND (reference sequence). CDR3 length: 14 amino acids. Trimming took off 3 bases at V and 3 bases at J, with 9 bases between the two ends. This CDR3 is CASSIRDTNQPQHF. The CDR3 region has the DNA TGTGCCAGTAGTATTCGGGACACCAATCAGCCCCAGCATTTT.

This chain uses TRBV28 with TRBJ1-3; no clear D gene. Trimming cost V 1 base and J 3 bases, with 10 bases left between them. This CDR3 contains 15 residues. CDR1 is MDHEN, CDR2 SYDVKM, per germline. CDR3 nucleotide sequence: TGTGCCAGCAGTTTATTCGGCCGCGGTGGAAACACCATATATTTT. Translation: CASSLFGRGGNTIYF.

This rearrangement joins TRBV14 to TRBJ1-1, with unresolved D. The CDR3 has 12 residues. Between the trimmed V and J ends, which lost 5 bases and 0 bases, there was a span of 4 bases. Germline values: CDR1 SGHDN, CDR2 FVKESK. DNA for the CDR3: TGTGCCAGCAGCAGAGTGAACACTGAAGCTTTCTTT. Protein product: CASSRVNTEAFF.

This sequence joins TRBV28 and TRBJ1-4; 8 bases align to TRBD1. The germline gives CDR1 MDHEN, CDR2 SYDVKM. J gave up 4 bases and V 7 bases, and 8 bases lay outside the gene matches. The CDR3 extends over 15 amino acids. The CDR3 coding sequence is TGTGCCAGCACTACCGGACAGGGATATAATGAAAAACTGTTTTTT. Its protein product is CASTTGQGYNEKLFF. The whole variable domain, filled in from reference TRBV28 and TRBJ1-4, reads DVKVTQSSRYLVKRTGEKVFLECVQDMDHENMFWYRQDPGLGLRLIYFSYDVKMKEKGDIPEGYSVSREKKERFSLILESASTNQTSMYLCASTTGQGYNEKLFFGSGTQLSVL.

V is TRBV18 and J is TRBJ1-6; TRBD1 is a possible D gene (6 bases). Germline V CDR1 and CDR2: KGHSH, LQKENI. This CDR3 region has 15 residues. V was clipped by 6 bases and J by 4 bases, with 13 bases between them. The CDR3 sequence is CASSGQRQYNSPLHF. The CDR3 nucleotides are TGTGCCAGCTCCGGACAGCGACAGTATAATTCACCCCTCCACTTT.

CDR3 amino acids: CASSFPAQGIYEQYF. Here the CDR3 DNA reads TGTGCCAGCAGCTTCCCGGCACAGGGTATCTACGAGCAGTACTTC. The chain links TRBV7-3 to TRBJ2-7; maybe TRBD1 (6 bases). This CDR3 has 15 residues. Germline assignment: CDR1 SGHTA and CDR2 FQGTGA. Trimming removed 3 bases from V and 3 bases from J, with 15 bases in between.

The chain employs TRBV30 and TRBJ2-1; 13 bases match TRBD2. Germline V lookup: CDR1 GTSNPN, CDR2 SVGIG (reference sequence). V gave up 1 base and J gave up 9 bases; unmatched junction bases: 9. The CDR3 loop spans 16 amino acids. The CDR3 loop is CAWSASGTSGKVEQFF. Written as DNA, the CDR3 is TGTGCCTGGAGTGCTTCCGGGACTAGCGGGAAGGTTGAGCAGTTCTTC.

DNA of the CDR3: TGTGCCAGCAGCCCCCGGACTAGCGGGTACGGGCAGCAGTTCTTC. It is translated as CASSPRTSGYGQQFF. The chain has TRBV5-6 and TRBJ2-1; 11 bases are a match to TRBD2. The V gene end was trimmed by 4 bases and the J gene end by 11 bases; junction bases not matched to a gene: 11. The CDR3 totals 15 residues. CDR1 and CDR2 (germline): SGHDT, YYEEEE.

This clone was detected once. The same CDR3 also results from other DNA sequences found in this sample. The V and J genes are TRBV28 and TRBJ1-1, with D hard to call. Germline V lookup: CDR1 MDHEN, CDR2 SYDVKM. Trimming stripped 4 bases from V and 4 bases from J, with 13 bases between. The length of the CDR3 is 14 residues. Here the CDR3 DNA reads TGTGCCAGCAGTTGGTCGCGAGGGCCCACTGAAGCTTTCTTT. It encodes CASSWSRGPTEAFF.